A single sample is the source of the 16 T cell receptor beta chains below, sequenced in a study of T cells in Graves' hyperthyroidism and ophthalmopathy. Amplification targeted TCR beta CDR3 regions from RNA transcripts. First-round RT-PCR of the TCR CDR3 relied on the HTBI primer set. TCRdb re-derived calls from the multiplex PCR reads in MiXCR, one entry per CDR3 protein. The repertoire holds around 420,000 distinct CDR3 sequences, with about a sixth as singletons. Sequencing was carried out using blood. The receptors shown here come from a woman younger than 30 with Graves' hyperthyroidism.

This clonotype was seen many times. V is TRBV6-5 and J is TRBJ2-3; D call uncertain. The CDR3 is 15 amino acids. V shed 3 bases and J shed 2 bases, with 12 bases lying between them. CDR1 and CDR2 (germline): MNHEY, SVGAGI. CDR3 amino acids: CASSYADGLTDTQYF. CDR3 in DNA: TGTGCCAGCAGTTATGCGGACGGCCTCACAGATACGCAGTATTTT.

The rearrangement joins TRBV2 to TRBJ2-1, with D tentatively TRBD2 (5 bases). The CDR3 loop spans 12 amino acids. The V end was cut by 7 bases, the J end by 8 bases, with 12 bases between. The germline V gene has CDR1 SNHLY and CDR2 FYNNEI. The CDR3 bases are TGTGCCAGCACCGGACCCGGGGATGAGCAGTTCTTC. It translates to CASTGPGDEQFF.

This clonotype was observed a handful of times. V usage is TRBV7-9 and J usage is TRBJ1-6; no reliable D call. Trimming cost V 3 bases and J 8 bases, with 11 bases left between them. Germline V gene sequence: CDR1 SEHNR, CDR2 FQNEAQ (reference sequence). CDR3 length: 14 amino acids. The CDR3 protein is CASSLNGYDSPLHF. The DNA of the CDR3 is TGTGCCAGCAGCTTGAACGGTTATGATTCACCCCTCCACTTT.

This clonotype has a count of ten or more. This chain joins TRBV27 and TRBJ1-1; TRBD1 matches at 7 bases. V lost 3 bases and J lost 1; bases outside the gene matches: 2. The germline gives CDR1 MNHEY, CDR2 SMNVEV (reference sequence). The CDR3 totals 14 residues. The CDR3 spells CASSFGQANTEAFF. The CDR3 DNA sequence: TGTGCCAGCAGTTTCGGACAGGCGAACACTGAAGCTTTCTTT.

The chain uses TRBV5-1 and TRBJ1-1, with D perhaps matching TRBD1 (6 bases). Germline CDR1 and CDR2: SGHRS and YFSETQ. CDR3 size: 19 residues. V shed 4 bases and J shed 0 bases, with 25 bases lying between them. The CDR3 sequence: CASSQQPRRGRGMNTEAFF. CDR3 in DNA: TGCGCCAGCAGCCAACAGCCCCGGCGGGGGCGAGGGATGAACACTGAAGCTTTCTTT.

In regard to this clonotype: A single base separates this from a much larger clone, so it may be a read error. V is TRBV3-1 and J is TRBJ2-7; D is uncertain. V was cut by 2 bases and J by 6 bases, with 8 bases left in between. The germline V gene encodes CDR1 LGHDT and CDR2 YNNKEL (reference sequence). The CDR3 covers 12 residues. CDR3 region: CASSQSVCEQYF. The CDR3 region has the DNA TGTGCCAGCAGCCAATCGGTGTGCGAGCAGTACTTC.

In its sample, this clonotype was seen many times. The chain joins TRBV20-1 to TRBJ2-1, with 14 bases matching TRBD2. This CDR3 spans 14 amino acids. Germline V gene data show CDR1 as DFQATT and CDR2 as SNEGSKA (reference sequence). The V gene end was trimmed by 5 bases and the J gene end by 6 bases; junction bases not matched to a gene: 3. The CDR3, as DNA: TGCAGTGCTGGGGGACTAGCGGGGGTCAATGAGCAGTTCTTC. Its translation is CSAGGLAGVNEQFF.

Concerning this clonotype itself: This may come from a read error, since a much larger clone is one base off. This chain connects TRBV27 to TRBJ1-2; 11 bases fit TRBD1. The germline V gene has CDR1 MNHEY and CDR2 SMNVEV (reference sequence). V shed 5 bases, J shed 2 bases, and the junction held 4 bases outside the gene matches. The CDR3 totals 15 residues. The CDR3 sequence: CASSRWTGGNYGYTF. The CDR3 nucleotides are TGTGCCAGCAGTCGCTGGACAGGGGGCAACTATGGCTACACCTTC.

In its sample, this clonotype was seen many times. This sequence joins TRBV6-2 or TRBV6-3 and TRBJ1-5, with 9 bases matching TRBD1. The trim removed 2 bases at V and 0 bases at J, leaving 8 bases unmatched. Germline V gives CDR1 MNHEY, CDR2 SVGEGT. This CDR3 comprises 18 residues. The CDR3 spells CASSYGGQGPNSNQPQHF. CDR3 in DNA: TGTGCCAGCAGTTACGGCGGACAGGGGCCGAATAGCAATCAGCCCCAGCATTTT.

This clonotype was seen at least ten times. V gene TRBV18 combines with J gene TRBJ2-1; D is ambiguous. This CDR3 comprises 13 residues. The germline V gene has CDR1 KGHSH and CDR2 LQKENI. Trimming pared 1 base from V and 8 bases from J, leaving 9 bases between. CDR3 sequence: CASSPLASDEQFF. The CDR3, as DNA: TGTGCCAGCTCACCACTAGCTTCTGATGAGCAGTTCTTC.

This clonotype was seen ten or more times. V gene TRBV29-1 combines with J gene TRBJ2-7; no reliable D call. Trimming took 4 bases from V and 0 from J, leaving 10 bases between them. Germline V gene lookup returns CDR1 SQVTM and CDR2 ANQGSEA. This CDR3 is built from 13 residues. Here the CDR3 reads CSVGHLSSYEQYF. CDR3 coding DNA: TGCAGCGTTGGCCACCTAAGCTCCTACGAGCAGTACTTC.

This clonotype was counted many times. CDR3: CSARDLEGNYEQYF. For the CDR3, the DNA is TGCAGTGCTAGAGATCTAGAGGGGAACTACGAGCAGTACTTC. V and J are TRBV20-1 and TRBJ2-7; D tentatively fits TRBD1 or TRBD2 (5 bases each). Germline V gene data show CDR1 as DFQATT and CDR2 as SNEGSKA (reference sequence). V was clipped by 0 bases and J by 3 bases, with 12 bases between them. This CDR3 is built from 14 residues.

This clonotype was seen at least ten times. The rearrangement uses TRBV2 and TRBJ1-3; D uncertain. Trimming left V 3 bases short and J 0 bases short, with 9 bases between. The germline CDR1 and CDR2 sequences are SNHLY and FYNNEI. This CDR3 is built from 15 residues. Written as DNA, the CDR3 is TGTGCCAGCAGTGACCCAGCCCTCTCTGGAAACACCATATATTTT. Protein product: CASSDPALSGNTIYF.

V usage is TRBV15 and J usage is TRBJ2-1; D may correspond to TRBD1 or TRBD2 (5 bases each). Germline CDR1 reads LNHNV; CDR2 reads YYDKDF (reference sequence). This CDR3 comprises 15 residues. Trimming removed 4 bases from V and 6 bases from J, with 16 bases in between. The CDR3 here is CATSTGTAGPNEQFF. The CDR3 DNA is TGTGCCACCAGCACCGGGACCGCGGGCCCCAATGAGCAGTTCTTC.

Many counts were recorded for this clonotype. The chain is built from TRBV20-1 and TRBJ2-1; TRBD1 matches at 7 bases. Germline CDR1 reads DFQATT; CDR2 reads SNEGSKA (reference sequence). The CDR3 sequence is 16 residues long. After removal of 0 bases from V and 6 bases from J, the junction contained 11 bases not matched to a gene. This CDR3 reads CSARDFGKGAGNEQFF. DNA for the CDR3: TGCAGTGCTAGAGATTTCGGAAAGGGGGCCGGCAATGAGCAGTTCTTC.

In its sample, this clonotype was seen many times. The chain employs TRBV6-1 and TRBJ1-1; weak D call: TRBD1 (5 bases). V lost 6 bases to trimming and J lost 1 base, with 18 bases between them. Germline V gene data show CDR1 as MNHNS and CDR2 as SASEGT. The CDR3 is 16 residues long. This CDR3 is CASSPTTGTKNTEAFF. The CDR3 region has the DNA TGTGCCAGCAGCCCCACGACCGGGACCAAGAACACTGAAGCTTTCTTT.